The source of this TCR beta chain is a study of T cells in Graves' hyperthyroidism and ophthalmopathy. The V end lost 5 bases, the J end lost 3 bases, and 7 bases lay between the germline ends. The CDR3 spans 13 residues. This clonotype was counted many times. Authors of the study amplified TCR beta CDR3 regions from RNA transcripts. The HTBI primer set drove a first-round RT-PCR of the TCR CDR3. TCRdb analysed the multiplex PCR reads with MiXCR anew, one entry per CDR3 protein. The sample lists around 250,000 distinct CDR3 sequences, approximately 24% occurring once. The V and J genes are TRBV12-3 or TRBV12-4 and TRBJ2-2; D ambiguous. The sequence was collected from a woman between 35 and 50 years old with Graves' ophthalmopathy. Input material: blood. The CDR3 coding sequence is TGTGCCAGCAGTCTTATCTACACCGGGGAGCTGTTTTTT. This codes for CASSLIYTGELFF.